The present TCR beta chain was sequenced within a study of T cell changes during pregnancy in multiple sclerosis. Assay used: immunoSEQ multiplex PCR; TCRdb lists only in-frame clones, some missing. The sample lists 45,000 to 60,000 clones, around 87% occurring once. The specimen comprised CD8+ T cells from peripheral blood mononuclear cells, sampled in the second trimester of pregnancy. The sequence was collected from a female donor with multiple sclerosis, enrolled in a pregnancy study.

This chain's CDR3 is CASSLAQTGHYEQYF. CDR3 bases: TGTGCCAGCAGCTTAGCCCAGACAGGGCACTACGAGCAGTACTTC. V gene TRBV7-6 combines with J gene TRBJ2-7, with TRBD1 matching 7 bases. V lost 0 bases to trimming and J lost 3 bases; unmatched junction nucleotides: 5. CDR1 and CDR2 (germline): SGHVS, FNYEAQ. The CDR3 length is 15 residues. Supplemented by reference TRBV7-6 and TRBJ2-7, the full variable domain reads GAGVSQSPRYKVTKRGQDVALRCDPISGHVSLYWYRQALGQGPEFLTYFNYEAQQDKSGLPNDRFSAERPEGSISTLTIQRTEQRDSAMYRCASSLAQTGHYEQYFGPGTRLTVT.